These T cell receptor beta chains were read from a single sample in a study of T cells in Graves' hyperthyroidism and ophthalmopathy. TCRdb reprocessed the multiplex PCR reads via MiXCR and lists one record per CDR3 protein. The data contain approximately 590,000 distinct CDR3 sequences, about 15% of them singletons. The sequencing sample was made of blood. The source of these receptors is a woman in her 30s with Graves' hyperthyroidism. Both conserved end residues are part of each CDR3. D genes are given only for firm matches. Size is omitted from some rows. Given values are once, few, many or a class for expanded clones.

size | J | D | V | DNA | CDR3
few | TRBJ2-3 | . | TRBV4-2 | TGTGCCAGCAGCCAAGTACCGGGACTCAAAAGAGGCACAGATACGCAGTATTTT | CASSQVPGLKRGTDTQYF
few | TRBJ1-1 | . | TRBV30 | TGTGCCTGGAGTAGGTCGGGGGTTACTGAAGCTTTCTTT | CAWSRSGVTEAFF
many | TRBJ2-3 | . | TRBV24-1 | TGTGCCACCAGTGAGGACAGCACAGATACGCAGTATTTT | CATSEDSTDTQYF
many | TRBJ2-5 | . | TRBV10-3 | TGTGCCATCAGTGAGTCAACAGGTCAAGAGACCCAGTACTTC | CAISESTGQETQYF
. | TRBJ2-5 | . | TRBV7-2 | TGTGCCAGCAGCTTAGACAGATCCCAGAGCGAGACCCAGTACTTC | CASSLDRSQSETQYF
few | TRBJ2-7 | TRBD2 | TRBV20-1 | TGCAGTGCTAGGGACGGACTAGCGCTATACGAGCAGTACTTC | CSARDGLALYEQYF
. | TRBJ2-5 | TRBD2 | TRBV7-6 | TGTGCCAGCAGCTTAGGGACTAGCGGAGGCCTGTACTTC | CASSLGTSGGLYF
. | TRBJ1-5 | . | TRBV7-2 | TGTGCCAGCAGCTTAGCGATAGGGGTCATTCAGCCCCAGCATTTT | CASSLAIGVIQPQHF
. | TRBJ2-2 | . | TRBV7-8 | TGTGCCAGCTTCTCAGGAGGGCTTGCCACCGGGGAGCTGTTTTTT | CASFSGGLATGELFF
many | TRBJ1-2 | . | TRBV29-1 | TGCAGCGTTGGGTGGGGCAGCAACTATGGCTACACCTTC | CSVGWGSNYGYTF
many | TRBJ2-7 | . | TRBV6-2/TRBV6-3 | TGTGCCAGCAGTTACCCTCTCGGATACAGGGTGGCACCTGAATCCTACGAGCAGTACTTC | CASSYPLGYRVAPESYEQYF
few | TRBJ1-1 | . | TRBV12-3/TRBV12-4 | TGTGCCAGCAGTCATAGACAGGCCTTTATAGGTCGATCGAACACTGAAGCTTTCTTT | CASSHRQAFIGRSNTEAFF
. | TRBJ2-2 | . | TRBV12-3/TRBV12-4 | TGTGTCAGCAGTTTTTCCGGGGAGCTGTTTTTT | CVSSFSGELFF
many | TRBJ2-3 | . | TRBV28 | TGTGCCAGCATGACATGGGCGCTTAGCACAGATACGCAGTATTTT | CASMTWALSTDTQYF
few | TRBJ1-6 | . | TRBV12-3/TRBV12-4 | TGTGCCAGCAGTTATGGACAGTATAATTCACCCCTCCACTTT | CASSYGQYNSPLHF
many | TRBJ2-3 | . | TRBV20-1 | TGCAGTGCTTTCGAGAGGGTACCAGATACGCAGTATTTT | CSAFERVPDTQYF
few | TRBJ1-1 | . | TRBV28 | TGTGCCAGCCGGGGGGCTTTTCTTGGGAACACTGAAGCTTTCTTT | CASRGAFLGNTEAFF
many | TRBJ2-1 | TRBD1 | TRBV28 | TGTGCCAGCACCACCAGGGGGACAACCTACAATGAGCAGTTCTTC | CASTTRGTTYNEQFF
. | TRBJ2-1 | . | TRBV24-1 | TGTGCCACCCAACCCGGGGATGAGCAGTTCTTC | CATQPGDEQFF
many | TRBJ1-1 | . | TRBV2 | TGTGCCAGCAGTGAAAGGTCGCGCACTGAAGCTTTCTTT | CASSERSRTEAFF
many | TRBJ1-1 | TRBD1 | TRBV4-1 | TGCGCCAGCAGCCAGGCGCTTTTTGCGGGACAGCGGATCACTGAAGCTTTCTTT | CASSQALFAGQRITEAFF
many | TRBJ1-5 | . | TRBV9 | TGTGCCAGCAGCGTAGCCCCCGGCAGCAATCAGCCCCAGCATTTT | CASSVAPGSNQPQHF
. | TRBJ1-1 | TRBD1 | TRBV19 | TGTGCCAGTAGTACGGGACAGGTGAACACTGAAGCTTTCTTT | CASSTGQVNTEAFF
. | TRBJ2-1 | . | TRBV5-1 | TGCGCCAGCAGCTTACCTATCCAGAATGAGCAGTTCTTC | CASSLPIQNEQFF
. | TRBJ2-5 | TRBD2 | TRBV20-1 | TGCAGTGCTACTCTAGCGGGGGAGGCGGGGACCCAGTACTTC | CSATLAGEAGTQYF
. | TRBJ1-1 | . | TRBV4-1 | TGCGCCAGCAGCCGGGGGACTCGTGAAGCTTTCTTT | CASSRGTREAFF
many | TRBJ2-5 | . | TRBV12-3/TRBV12-4 | TGTGCCAGCAGTCCTCCTGGGACAAAGGGCATCGAGACCCAGTACTTC | CASSPPGTKGIETQYF
many | TRBJ2-5 | TRBD2 | TRBV7-8 | TGTGCCAGCAGCACCCGTCTAGCGGGAGGGCCAGAGACCCAGTACTTC | CASSTRLAGGPETQYF
many | TRBJ2-7 | . | TRBV6-1 | TGTGCCAGCAGTGAAGACGGGGTCCCATCCTACGAGCAGTACTTC | CASSEDGVPSYEQYF